These 19 T cell receptor beta chains were all obtained from the same sample, sequenced in a study of T cell repertoires in cytomegalovirus infection. No antigen has been identified for these receptors. A single record per CDR3 protein comes from TCRdb applying MiXCR to the reads. This sample has hundreds of thousands of distinct CDR3 sequences; roughly 46% occur once, and the top ten carry just under 45%. Material: cultured PBMCs, obtained from culture after CMV antigen stimulation. These receptors originate from a human donor in good health (CMV status not recorded). Some clones in this sample may be carry-over from other donors' samples.

The chain joins TRBV12-3 or TRBV12-4 to TRBJ1-6, with TRBD1 matching 7 bases. Trimming at V came to 3 bases and at J to 5 bases, leaving 4 bases not matched to a gene. CDR3 length equals 15 residues. The CDR3 DNA is TGTGCCAGCAGTTTCAACACAGGGGATAATTCACCCCTCCACTTT. It translates to CASSFNTGDNSPLHF.

The chain links TRBV20-1 to TRBJ2-1; D is unclear. Germline CDR1 is DFQATT and CDR2 is SNEGSKA (reference sequence). There are 15 residues in the CDR3. V was cut by 0 bases and J by 6 bases, with 15 bases left in between. The CDR3 reads CSARDTTVSPNEQFF. As DNA, the CDR3 is TGCAGTGCTAGAGATACTACCGTCTCCCCCAATGAGCAGTTCTTC.

There are a few counts of this clonotype. The rearrangement joins TRBV7-6 to TRBJ2-7; D is ambiguous. Germline lookup yields CDR1 SGHVS and CDR2 FNYEAQ. Trimming removed 5 bases at V and 4 bases at J, with 6 bases between. This CDR3 is 11 amino acids long. The CDR3 loop reads CASSVGYEQYF. The CDR3 nucleotides are TGTGCCAGCAGCGTAGGTTACGAGCAGTACTTC.

This clonotype was seen ten or more times. The chain uses TRBV7-2 and TRBJ1-4; no firm D call. The germline V gene encodes CDR1 SGHTA and CDR2 FQGNSA. Trimming pared 3 bases from V and 4 bases from J, leaving 6 bases between. There are 13 residues in the CDR3. CDR3 residues: CASSFTINEKLFF. The CDR3 DNA follows: TGTGCCAGCAGCTTCACCATTAATGAAAAACTGTTTTTT.

The sample holds a few counts of this clonotype. The V gene is TRBV7-2, the J gene TRBJ1-2; D may be TRBD1 (6 bases). V was trimmed by 1 base and J by 4 bases, leaving 19 bases between them. Germline assignment: CDR1 SGHTA and CDR2 FQGNSA. The CDR3 extends over 17 amino acids. DNA of the CDR3: TGTGCCAGCAGCTTAGTTATTAGTTCGGGACACCCCTATGGCTACACCTTC. Protein sequence: CASSLVISSGHPYGYTF.

The J gene is TRBJ1-1, the V gene TRBV12-5; D is unclear. Germline V gene data show CDR1 as LGHNT and CDR2 as FRNRAP. V lost 0 bases and J lost 2, with 13 bases in between. This CDR3 spans 16 amino acids. The CDR3 sequence: CASGLVRAGLNTEAFF. CDR3 in DNA: TGTGCTAGTGGTTTGGTCCGGGCCGGTTTAAACACTGAAGCTTTCTTT.

This chain links TRBV20-1 with TRBJ2-1, with D tentatively TRBD2 (6 bases). V lost 3 bases and J lost 5, with 17 bases in between. This CDR3 is 15 amino acids long. Germline V lookup: CDR1 DFQATT, CDR2 SNEGSKA (reference sequence). The CDR3 DNA reads TGCAGTGCTAGGGGTCTAGTTGGAGGGCACAATGAGCAGTTCTTC. Translated: CSARGLVGGHNEQFF.

This clonotype was found a few times. The gene calls are TRBV5-4 and TRBJ2-3; D is uncertain. Germline CDR1 is SGHNT and CDR2 is YYREEE (reference sequence). V was pared by 2 bases and J by 6 bases, with 16 bases between. This CDR3 has 15 residues. CDR3 sequence reads: CASSFRVKGGDTQYF. The CDR3 DNA reads TGTGCCAGCAGCTTCCGTGTGAAGGGTGGCGATACGCAGTATTTT.

The chain uses TRBV7-2 and TRBJ2-4; D may correspond to TRBD1 or TRBD2 (6 bases each). The V and J ends lost 1 base and 0 bases respectively, with 10 bases between them. This CDR3 comprises 16 residues. Germline CDR1 SGHTA, CDR2 FQGNSA. The chain's CDR3 is CASSLDGGAAKNIQYF. For the CDR3, the DNA is TGTGCCAGCAGCTTAGACGGGGGCGCAGCCAAAAACATTCAGTACTTC. Based on the CDR3 plus reference TRBV7-2 and TRBJ2-4, the full variable domain is GAGVSQSPSNKVTEKGKDVELRCDPISGHTALYWYRQSLGQGLEFLIYFQGNSAPDKSGLPSDRFSAERTGGSVSTLTIQRTQQEDSAVYLCASSLDGGAAKNIQYFGAGTRLSVL.

J is TRBJ1-5 and V is TRBV6-1; D gene unclear. Germline assignment: CDR1 MNHNS and CDR2 SASEGT. The CDR3 runs 15 residues. V was pared by 3 bases and J by 9 bases, with 18 bases between. The chain's CDR3 is CASSDSRTSMAPQHF. Here the CDR3 DNA reads TGTGCCAGCAGTGATAGCAGGACCAGTATGGCGCCCCAGCATTTT.

This clonotype appeared a few times. J is TRBJ2-1 and V is TRBV12-3 or TRBV12-4; a possible D gene is TRBD1 (5 bases). V lost 2 bases to trimming and J lost 0 bases, with 17 bases between them. The CDR3 sequence is 18 residues long. Here the CDR3 reads CASSLRGSGISSYNEQFF. In DNA, the CDR3 is TGTGCCAGCAGTTTAAGGGGATCTGGAATCAGCTCCTACAATGAGCAGTTCTTC.

A few counts support this clonotype. This chain links TRBV27 with TRBJ1-2, with TRBD1 matching 10 bases. CDR1 is MNHEY and CDR2 is SMNVEV in the germline V gene (reference sequence). The CDR3 length is 13 residues. Losses at the gene ends were 6 bases for V and 7 bases for J; bases not matched to a gene: 5. In nucleotides, the CDR3 is TGTGCCAGCAGCCGGGACAGGGGCGCTGGCTACACCTTC. It translates to CASSRDRGAGYTF.

This chain connects TRBV5-5 to TRBJ1-5; the match to TRBD1 covers 9 bases. Germline-derived CDR1 and CDR2 are SGHKS and YYEKEE (reference sequence). V lost 3 bases to trimming and J lost 5 bases; unmatched junction nucleotides: 6. This CDR3 region has 15 residues. The CDR3 reads CASSWGTGGYQPQHF. The CDR3 DNA follows: TGTGCCAGCAGCTGGGGCACAGGGGGCTATCAGCCCCAGCATTTT.

V usage is TRBV20-1 and J usage is TRBJ2-1, with a possible D match to TRBD2 (6 bases). The CDR3 covers 16 residues. The germline CDR1 and CDR2 sequences are DFQATT and SNEGSKA (reference sequence). V was cut by 6 bases and J by 1 base, with 19 bases left in between. The CDR3: CSAIMRDAKSYNEQFF. CDR3 DNA sequence: TGCAGTGCCATAATGCGGGACGCCAAGTCCTACAATGAGCAGTTCTTC.

This clonotype was detected a few times. The chain couples TRBV5-6 to TRBJ2-5; the D gene could be TRBD1 or TRBD2 (5 bases each). This CDR3 contains 14 residues. Germline assignment: CDR1 SGHDT and CDR2 YYEEEE. The V end was cut by 5 bases, the J end by 4 bases, with 15 bases between. CDR3 sequence (DNA): TGTGCCAGCAGGGGGCCCAGGAGCGGAGAGACCCAGTACTTC. Protein product: CASRGPRSGETQYF.

At least ten counts were recorded for this clonotype. The chain joins TRBV7-6 to TRBJ2-3; D is uncertain. V lost 4 bases, J lost 4 bases, and 9 bases lay in between. The V gene's germline CDR1 is SGHVS and CDR2 FNYEAQ. The CDR3 contains 13 residues. In nucleotides, the CDR3 is TGTGCCAGCAGCTCACAGCTGGCAGATACGCAGTATTTT. Encoded protein: CASSSQLADTQYF.

This clonotype was detected a few times. V gene TRBV7-8 combines with J gene TRBJ2-3; D uncertain. There are 16 residues in the CDR3. Germline V lookup: CDR1 SGHVS, CDR2 FQNEAQ. The V and J ends lost 2 bases and 0 bases respectively, with 12 bases between them. CDR3 sequence: CASSLLGGMSTDTQYF. The DNA for the CDR3 is TGTGCCAGCAGCTTATTGGGCGGAATGAGCACAGATACGCAGTATTTT.

V is TRBV20-1 and J is TRBJ2-4, with D possibly being TRBD1 or TRBD2 (5 bases each). The V end lost 4 bases, the J end lost 8 bases, and 18 bases lay between the germline ends. The CDR3 length is 14 residues. Germline V gene sequence: CDR1 DFQATT, CDR2 SNEGSKA (reference sequence). The CDR3 nucleotides are TGCAGTGCTAAGTCGGGACCCCCCGGATACATTCAGTACTTC. Translating it yields CSAKSGPPGYIQYF.

This clonotype occurred a few times. The rearrangement links TRBV11-2 to TRBJ2-7; a weak D match, TRBD1 (5 bases). Trimming pared 3 bases from V and 0 bases from J, leaving 12 bases between. The CDR3 extends over 15 amino acids. Per the germline V gene, CDR1 is SGHAT and CDR2 is FQNNGV. In DNA, the CDR3 is TGTGCCAGCAGCTTGGTGTCAGGGAACTCCTACGAGCAGTACTTC. Protein sequence: CASSLVSGNSYEQYF.